These 30 T cell receptor beta chains were sequenced from one sample in a study of PD-1 blockade in classical Hodgkin lymphoma. Time point in this sample: cycle 4 day 1 (C4D1), after 6 weeks of nivolumab. After autologous stem cell transplantation all patients relapsed, and prior brentuximab vedotin exposure differed between cohorts. Some clones are missing from TCRdb's copy, which holds only in-frame ones; the method was immunoSEQ multiplex PCR. The sample holds some 90,000 clones, approximately 83% seen once. Material: peripheral blood mononuclear cells (PBMCs), obtained before the fourth cycle of nivolumab. The origin of the receptors is a human donor with classical Hodgkin lymphoma.

This chain connects TRBV5-1 to TRBJ2-1; 10 nucleotides align to TRBD2. The CDR3 is 15 residues long. Germline loops: CDR1 SGHRS, CDR2 YFSETQ. V dropped 1 base and J dropped 8; count of bases not matched to a gene: 6. The CDR3: CASSLSGREGDEQFF. The DNA for the CDR3 is TGCGCCAGCAGCTTGAGCGGGAGGGAGGGGGATGAGCAGTTCTTC.

The CDR3 sequence: CASSFQGPDTEAFF. The CDR3 coding sequence is TGTGCCAGCAGTTTTCAGGGTCCAGACACTGAAGCTTTCTTT. This sequence joins TRBV6-6 and TRBJ1-1, with D maybe TRBD1 (5 bases). The germline gives CDR1 MNHNY, CDR2 SVGAGI (reference sequence). V lost 4 bases and J lost 3, with 12 bases in between. The CDR3 is 14 residues long.

The chain combines TRBV6-5 with TRBJ1-1, with 10 positions matching TRBD1. The CDR3 is 15 residues long. Germline CDR1 MNHEY, CDR2 SVGAGI. Unmatched junction bases numbered 11, after V lost 2 bases and J lost 11 bases. This CDR3 reads CASSYEGQGPFGAFF. The CDR3 region has the DNA TGTGCCAGCAGTTACGAGGGACAGGGGCCCTTTGGCGCTTTCTTT.

V usage is TRBV7-2 and J usage is TRBJ2-1; TRBD2 agrees at 8 bases. The CDR3 spans 13 residues. V was pared by 2 bases and J by 6 bases, with 0 bases of the junction left unmatched. The germline gives CDR1 SGHTA, CDR2 FQGNSA. The CDR3 nucleotides read TGTGCCAGCAGCTTACGGGGGGGCAATGAGCAGTTCTTC. Protein sequence: CASSLRGGNEQFF. Full variable domain (rest looked up from reference TRBV7-2 and TRBJ2-1): GAGVSQSPSNKVTEKGKDVELRCDPISGHTALYWYRQSLGQGLEFLIYFQGNSAPDKSGLPSDRFSAERTGGSVSTLTIQRTQQEDSAVYLCASSLRGGNEQFFGPGTRLTVL.

The CDR3 nucleotides read TGTGCCAGCAGTTTATGGGGGGAGGCGGACTACACCTTC. Amino acids: CASSLWGEADYTF. The rearrangement joins TRBV27 to TRBJ1-2; tentative D call: TRBD1 (5 bases). With 1 base removed from V and 10 bases from J, the gap between germline ends came to 13 bases. Germline loops: CDR1 MNHEY, CDR2 SMNVEV (reference sequence). The length of the CDR3 is 13 residues.

This chain connects TRBV7-2 to TRBJ2-2; no clear D. Germline V gene lookup returns CDR1 SGHTA and CDR2 FQGNSA. The V gene lost 1 base and the J gene lost 4 bases, with 13 bases spanning the gap. CDR3 length: 16 residues. CDR3 protein: CASSLGRALGTGELFF. Here the CDR3 DNA reads TGTGCCAGCAGCTTAGGAAGGGCCTTGGGCACCGGGGAGCTGTTTTTT.

In nucleotides, the CDR3 is TGCGCCAGCGGGGACAGGGGGCTCGGGACCCAGTACTTC. Translation: CASGDRGLGTQYF. This sequence joins TRBV5-1 and TRBJ2-5; 12 bases are a match to TRBD1. V gave up 7 bases and J gave up 7 bases; unmatched junction bases: 5. The CDR3 covers 13 residues. Per the germline V gene, CDR1 is SGHRS and CDR2 is YFSETQ.

The chain joins TRBV14 to TRBJ2-7; D is perhaps TRBD1 (5 bases). CDR3 size: 13 residues. V lost 4 bases and J lost 3, with 10 bases in between. CDR1 is SGHDN and CDR2 is FVKESK in the germline V gene. The CDR3 DNA follows: TGTGCCAGCAGCCCCCAGACAGACTACGAGCAGTACTTC. Translation gives CASSPQTDYEQYF. Variable domain in full (rest from reference TRBV14 and TRBJ2-7): EAGVTQFPSHSVIEKGQTVTLRCDPISGHDNLYWYRRVMGKEIKFLLHFVKESKQDESGMPNNRFLAERTGGTYSTLKVQPAELEDSGVYFCASSPQTDYEQYFGPGTRLTVT.

The chain couples TRBV29-1 to TRBJ2-1, with D perhaps being TRBD1 or TRBD2 (6 bases each). Trimming pared 6 bases from V and 0 bases from J, leaving 12 bases between. The CDR3 has 14 residues. Germline V lookup: CDR1 SQVTM, CDR2 ANQGSEA. The CDR3 here is CSVGGGDSYNEQFF. CDR3 in DNA: TGCAGCGTGGGGGGCGGGGACTCCTACAATGAGCAGTTCTTC.

The J gene is TRBJ1-4, the V gene TRBV27, with a weak D call TRBD1 (5 bases). The CDR3 consists of 15 residues. Germline assignment: CDR1 MNHEY and CDR2 SMNVEV (reference sequence). V lost 5 bases, J lost 5 bases, and 15 bases lay in between. The CDR3 coding sequence is TGTGCCAGCAGTCCGGCGGGGGTCTCCAATGAAAAACTGTTTTTT. Translation: CASSPAGVSNEKLFF.

This sequence joins TRBV25-1 and TRBJ2-7; 8 nucleotides agree with TRBD1. This CDR3 contains 14 residues. Germline V gives CDR1 MGHDK, CDR2 SYGVNS. With V trimmed by 6 bases and J by 7 bases, 11 bases remained unmatched. CDR3 amino acids: CASSPTGAPGEQYF. In DNA form, the CDR3 reads TGTGCCAGCAGCCCGACAGGGGCCCCTGGAGAGCAGTACTTC.

The chain couples TRBV28 to TRBJ2-7, with a tentative D call TRBD1 (5 bases). The CDR3 is 14 amino acids. Trimming shortened V by 3 bases and J by 2 bases, and 11 bases separated the two germline ends. Per the germline V gene, CDR1 is MDHEN and CDR2 is SYDVKM. The CDR3 region is CASSFQGPTYEQYF. CDR3 nucleotide sequence: TGTGCCAGCAGTTTCCAGGGCCCAACCTACGAGCAGTACTTC. Complete variable domain (other parts from reference TRBV28 and TRBJ2-7): DVKVTQSSRYLVKRTGEKVFLECVQDMDHENMFWYRQDPGLGLRLIYFSYDVKMKEKGDIPEGYSVSREKKERFSLILESASTNQTSMYLCASSFQGPTYEQYFGPGTRLTVT.

The chain links TRBV30 to TRBJ1-2, with D tentatively TRBD1 (5 bases). CDR3 length: 12 residues. The germline V gene has CDR1 GTSNPN and CDR2 SVGIG (reference sequence). The germline V and J ends were trimmed by 8 bases and 4 bases, with 14 bases remaining between them. CDR3 DNA sequence: TGTGCCACTTCTAGGGGAAGCTATGGCTACACCTTC. Its protein product is CATSRGSYGYTF.

The chain uses TRBV19 and TRBJ2-1; 9 bases map to TRBD2. After removal of 5 bases from V and 4 bases from J, the junction contained 3 bases not matched to a gene. CDR1 and CDR2 from the germline V gene are LNHDA and SQIVND (reference sequence). The CDR3 spans 14 residues. The chain's CDR3 is CASSLAGTYNEQFF. In nucleotides, the CDR3 is TGTGCCAGTAGTCTAGCGGGAACTTACAATGAGCAGTTCTTC.

The sample holds one count of this clone. The chain has TRBV28 and TRBJ1-2; 9 bases agree with TRBD1. Germline CDR1 is MDHEN and CDR2 is SYDVKM. The CDR3 sequence is 14 residues long. With 4 bases clipped from V and 8 bases from J, the junction kept 8 bases outside the gene matches. CDR3 nucleotides: TGTGCCAGCAGTTCCCCGGGACAGGGTGGAGGCTACACCTTC. This gives the protein CASSSPGQGGGYTF.

The chain carries TRBV5-1 and TRBJ2-5, with 7 nucleotides matching TRBD1. This CDR3 has 14 amino acids. Trimming took 7 bases from V and 4 from J; bases not matched to a gene: 10. Germline V gene sequence: CDR1 SGHRS, CDR2 YFSETQ. CDR3 sequence (DNA): TGCGCCAGCGAAGATGGGACAGTCCCAGAGACCCAGTACTTC. Translating gives CASEDGTVPETQYF.

The V and J genes are TRBV9 and TRBJ1-2; D remains unclear. Germline assignment: CDR1 SGDLS and CDR2 YYNGEE. The CDR3 consists of 13 residues. The ends were cut back, 2 bases at V and 10 bases at J, with 15 bases in the middle. This CDR3 reads CASSVGSLSNYTF. For the CDR3, the DNA is TGTGCCAGCAGCGTTGGATCTTTGAGTAACTACACCTTC.

The chain is built from TRBV7-2 and TRBJ2-1, with no clear D. V lost 5 bases to trimming and J lost 7 bases, with 9 bases between them. The CDR3 has 12 amino acids. Germline V gene data show CDR1 as SGHTA and CDR2 as FQGNSA. The CDR3 protein is CASSRLPNEQFF. CDR3 coding DNA: TGTGCCAGCAGCCGACTCCCAAATGAGCAGTTCTTC.

This chain joins TRBV19 and TRBJ2-7; 10 bases line up with TRBD1. V gave up 9 bases and J gave up 2 bases; unmatched junction bases: 4. CDR1 and CDR2 (germline): LNHDA, SQIVND (reference sequence). This CDR3 comprises 13 residues. The CDR3 sequence: CASTGTGAYEQYF. CDR3 bases: TGTGCCAGCACCGGGACAGGGGCCTACGAGCAGTACTTC.

This chain links TRBV19 with TRBJ2-7, with TRBD2 matching over 9 bases. J was trimmed by 7 bases and V by 2 bases; bases with no gene match: 15. Germline assignment: CDR1 LNHDA and CDR2 SQIVND (reference sequence). The CDR3 spans 17 residues. CDR3 loop: CASSITALGAGGWEQYF. The CDR3 DNA reads TGTGCCAGTAGTATAACCGCCTTGGGAGCGGGGGGCTGGGAGCAGTACTTC.

This sequence joins TRBV21-1 and TRBJ2-7. TRBV21-1 is assigned pseudogene status. This CDR3 is built from 14 residues. The DNA of the CDR3 is TGTGCCAGCAGCAAATCCTGGACCCCCCACGAGCAGTACTTC. Amino acid sequence: CASSKSWTPHEQYF.

This sequence joins TRBV29-1 and TRBJ2-2; 10 bases fit TRBD1. CDR1 is SQVTM, CDR2 ANQGSEA, per germline. V shed 4 bases and J 3 bases; nucleotides not matched to a gene: 2. The CDR3 is made up of 14 amino acids. The CDR3 nucleotides read TGCAGCGTTGGGGGACAGGGGTACACCGGGGAGCTGTTTTTT. Translation gives CSVGGQGYTGELFF.

This rearrangement joins TRBV5-5 to TRBJ2-7, with D unclear. The CDR3 runs 15 residues. Germline V CDR1 and CDR2: SGHKS, YYEKEE (reference sequence). V lost 2 bases and J lost 2, with 14 bases in between. The CDR3 is CASSFLNARPYEQYF. DNA of the CDR3: TGTGCCAGCAGCTTTCTTAACGCCAGGCCCTACGAGCAGTACTTC.

This chain joins TRBV19 and TRBJ1-2; D might be TRBD1 (6 bases). The V end was cut by 10 bases, the J end by 3 bases, with 12 bases between. CDR3 length equals 12 residues. Germline assignment: CDR1 LNHDA and CDR2 SQIVND (reference sequence). The CDR3 loop reads CATDSPYYGYTF. In DNA form, the CDR3 reads TGTGCCACGGACAGTCCATACTATGGCTACACCTTC.

The chain recombines TRBV4-3 with TRBJ1-3; D uncertain. V lost 4 bases and J lost 4, with 14 bases in between. Germline lookup yields CDR1 LGHNA and CDR2 YSLEER. The CDR3 has 15 residues. This CDR3 reads CASSLTLLAGNTIYF. In DNA, the CDR3 is TGCGCCAGCAGCCTAACTTTACTCGCGGGAAACACCATATATTTT.

The chain carries TRBV12-5 and TRBJ1-1; D is undetermined. Germline assignment: CDR1 LGHNT and CDR2 FRNRAP. The CDR3 totals 14 residues. V was pared by 3 bases and J by 1 base, with 9 bases between. The CDR3 DNA follows: TGTGCTAGTGGTTTATTGTCCGGGAACACTGAAGCTTTCTTT. Amino acid sequence: CASGLLSGNTEAFF.

CDR3 bases: TGTGCCAGCATCAGGTGGACGACCGCTGTTGACGGTGAGCAGTTCTTC. It specifies CASIRWTTAVDGEQFF. The chain links TRBV7-9 to TRBJ2-1; D not certain. The CDR3 is made up of 16 amino acids. Between the trimmed V and J ends, which lost 7 bases and 9 bases, there was a span of 25 bases. CDR1 is SEHNR, CDR2 FQNEAQ, per germline (reference sequence).

This chain connects TRBV5-1 to TRBJ2-3, with a tentative D call TRBD1 (6 bases). This CDR3 is built from 15 residues. V was pared by 3 bases and J by 2 bases, with 13 bases between. Germline lookup yields CDR1 SGHRS and CDR2 YFSETQ. This chain's CDR3 is CASSSGDTYTDTQYF. CDR3 nucleotides: TGCGCCAGCAGCTCTGGGGACACCTACACAGATACGCAGTATTTT.

The V call is TRBV5-1, the J call TRBJ1-2; TRBD1 matches at 8 bases. The CDR3 loop spans 16 amino acids. V trimming: 4 bases; J trimming: 4 bases; junction bases outside the gene matches: 12. Germline V gene sequence: CDR1 SGHRS, CDR2 YFSETQ. CDR3 residues: CASSHDADRGPYGYTF. CDR3 sequence (DNA): TGCGCCAGCAGCCATGATGCCGACAGGGGACCCTATGGCTACACCTTC.

V and J are TRBV6-5 and TRBJ1-4, with D hard to call. The CDR3 consists of 13 residues. CDR1 is MNHEY, CDR2 SVGAGI, per germline. V was cut by 0 bases and J by 11 bases, with 10 bases left in between. CDR3 sequence reads: CASSYSGGDKLFF. The CDR3 region has the DNA TGTGCCAGCAGTTACTCTGGCGGTGACAAACTGTTTTTT.